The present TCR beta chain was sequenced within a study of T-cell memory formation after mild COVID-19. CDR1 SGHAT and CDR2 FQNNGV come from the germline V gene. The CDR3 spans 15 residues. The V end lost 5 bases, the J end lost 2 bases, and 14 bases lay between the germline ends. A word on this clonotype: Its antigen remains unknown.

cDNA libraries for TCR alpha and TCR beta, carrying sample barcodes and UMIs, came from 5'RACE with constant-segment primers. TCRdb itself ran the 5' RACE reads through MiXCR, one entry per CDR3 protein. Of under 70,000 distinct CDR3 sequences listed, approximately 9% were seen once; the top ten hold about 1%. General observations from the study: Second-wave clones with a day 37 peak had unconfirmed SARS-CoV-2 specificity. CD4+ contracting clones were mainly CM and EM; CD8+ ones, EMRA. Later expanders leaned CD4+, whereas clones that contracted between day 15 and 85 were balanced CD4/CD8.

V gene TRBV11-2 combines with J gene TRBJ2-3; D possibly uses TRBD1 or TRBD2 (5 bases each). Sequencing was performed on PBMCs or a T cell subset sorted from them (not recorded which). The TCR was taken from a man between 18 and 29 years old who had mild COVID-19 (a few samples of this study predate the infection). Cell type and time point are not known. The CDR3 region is CASSLRDPFTDTQYF. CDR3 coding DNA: TGTGCCAGCAGCCTTCGGGACCCCTTCACAGATACGCAGTATTTT.